The present entry profiles one T cell receptor (beta chain) with its context. This sample is part of a study of control samples from healthy donors and cancer patients. Some clones are missing from TCRdb's copy, which holds only in-frame ones; the method was immunoSEQ multiplex PCR. The sample consists of about 150,000 clones, about nine tenths of them appearing once. The germline V gene has CDR1 MNHEY and CDR2 SVGEGT. The CDR3 runs to 16 residues. Trimming took 0 bases from V and 2 from J, leaving 11 bases between them. Sequencing input: blood. The source is a woman in her thirties or forties in good health. This sequence joins TRBV6-2 or TRBV6-3 and TRBJ1-3; maybe TRBD1 (5 bases). This chain's CDR3 is CASSYSKGRAGNTIYF. DNA for the CDR3: TGTGCCAGCAGTTACTCGAAGGGCAGGGCTGGAAACACCATATATTTT.